The clone carrying this TCR beta chain was counted between two and nine times. Its antigen is still unknown. The CDR3 extends over 15 amino acids. The germline V gene has CDR1 LNHDA and CDR2 SQIVND (reference sequence). After removal of 1 base from V and 2 bases from J, the junction contained 4 bases not matched to a gene. The PCR contained 60 Vbeta and 13 Jbeta primers. Sequencing was performed with immunoSEQ multiplex PCR; in TCRdb, only in-frame clones are kept and a portion is missing. The sample has over 110,000 clones, about 79% seen once; the top ten hold over 2.5%. The data were taken from a study of cytomegalovirus exposure and HLA in healthy donors. Regarding the study as a whole: Researchers catalogued roughly 150 TCR beta chains as cytomegalovirus-associated. A later analysis associated 16,000 or so TCR beta sequences with HLA alleles at a 0.05 false discovery rate.

The TCR originated in a male donor in good health and CMV-seronegative. The specimen was PBMCs. V is TRBV19 and J is TRBJ2-7; TRBD1 agrees at 8 bases. This CDR3 reads CASSIARGPTYEQYF. CDR3 coding DNA: TGTGCCAGTAGTATAGCCAGGGGGCCCACCTACGAGCAGTACTTC.